The T cell receptor beta chain under discussion was sequenced for a study of PD-1 blockade in mismatch repair-deficient tumors. The CDR3 has 15 residues. V was pared by 5 bases and J by 6 bases, with 16 bases between. Germline loops: CDR1 PRHDT, CDR2 FYEKMQ (reference sequence). Here immunoSEQ multiplex PCR was the method, and the copy in TCRdb shows in-frame clones only, minus some. The repertoire has some 66,000 clones, approximately 88% of them found once; the top ten carry roughly 13%. The sample consisted of peripheral blood, taken 52 weeks after starting pembrolizumab. This clonotype was obtained from an adult with mismatch repair-deficient cancer. V usage is TRBV13 and J usage is TRBJ1-4, with D uncertain. DNA of the CDR3: TGTGCCAGCAGCCTGCGGGGTGAGTGGCATGAAAAACTGTTTTTT. It yields the protein CASSLRGEWHEKLFF.